This T cell receptor (beta chain) was captured by sequencing in a study of blood T cell repertoires in COVID-19. The protocol was immunoSEQ multiplex PCR, while the TCRdb copy is restricted to in-frame clones and leaves out a portion. This table has fewer than 300,000 clones, around four fifths appearing once. CDR3 length equals 11 residues. Germline V lookup: CDR1 MDHEN, CDR2 SYDVKM. Trimming left V 6 bases short and J 6 bases short, with 7 bases between. V is TRBV28 and J is TRBJ2-3; the D gene is possibly TRBD1 (5 bases). Sequencing was performed on peripheral blood. This clonotype was obtained from a man of 80 years or more with acute or convalescent COVID-19. In DNA, the CDR3 is TGTGCCAGCAGGAAGGGGGATACGCAGTATTTT. Its translation: CASRKGDTQYF.